These T cell receptor beta chains were read from a single sample in a study of spatial heterogeneity in lung cancer. TCRdb re-analysed the 5' RACE reads in MiXCR, keeping a single row per CDR3 protein. The sample shows fewer than 55,000 distinct CDR3 sequences, 7.4% of them seen only once. Sequences were derived from PBMCs, sampled at follow-up. The receptors stem from a female donor with early-stage non-small cell lung cancer. CDR3s include the opening cysteine and the closing phenylalanine or tryptophan. D genes are given only for firm matches. Some rows have no size entry. The others give once, few or many, or a class for an expanded clone.

TRBJ2-3,TRBV6-2/TRBV6-3,TRBD2,NA,TGTGCCAGCACCCGACTAGCGGGGGGGCATCCGCAGTATTTT,CASTRLAGGHPQYF
TRBJ2-5,TRBV2,TRBD2,few,TGTGCCAGCAGTACTAGCGGGGAGACCCAGTACTTC,CASSTSGETQYF
TRBJ2-1,TRBV6-1,NA,NA,TGTGCCAGCAGTAGGGGGGCCTTCTCCTACAATGAGCAGTTCTTC,CASSRGAFSYNEQFF
TRBJ2-2,TRBV7-2,TRBD2,few,TGTGCCAGCAGCCCAAGCGGGGCCAACACCGGGGAGCTGTTTTTT,CASSPSGANTGELFF
TRBJ1-2,TRBV19,TRBD1,NA,TGTGCCAGTAGGGCACCGGGACAGGGGGCTGTCGGCTACACCTTC,CASRAPGQGAVGYTF
TRBJ1-2,TRBV28,TRBD1,NA,TGTGCCAGCAGTTCCCGGGACAGAAACTATGGCTACACCTTC,CASSSRDRNYGYTF
TRBJ2-2,TRBV18,NA,many,TGTGCCAGCTCACCAAACATTCGGGGCGCGAACACCGGGGAGCTGTTTTTT,CASSPNIRGANTGELFF
TRBJ1-2,TRBV4-1,NA,many,TGCGCCAGCAGCCAAGGGACCTATGGCTACACCTTC,CASSQGTYGYTF
TRBJ2-2,TRBV6-6,TRBD1,many,TGTGCCGGTGGTCCTCCCCGACAGGGCCCTACGAACACCGGGGAGCTGTTTTTT,CAGGPPRQGPTNTGELFF
TRBJ2-4,TRBV28,TRBD1,many,TGTGCCAGCAGTTCTACGATTCGGGACAGGGAAGGTGGCATTCAGTACTTC,CASSSTIRDREGGIQYF
TRBJ2-7,TRBV11-2,NA,NA,TGTGCCAGCAGCTTAGCCCCACGCGAGCAGTACTTC,CASSLAPREQYF
TRBJ2-3,TRBV12-5,TRBD2,many,TGTGCTAGTGGTTCGACTAGCGGTGGCACAGATACGCAGTATTTT,CASGSTSGGTDTQYF
TRBJ2-3,TRBV9,TRBD2,few,TGTGCCAGCAGCCCTAGGGGCGGGGGGGCGAAGACAGATACGCAGTATTTT,CASSPRGGGAKTDTQYF
TRBJ2-1,TRBV28,TRBD2,many,TGTGCCAGCAGTCCAGTAGCGGGGGGGCATAATGAGCAGTTCTTC,CASSPVAGGHNEQFF
TRBJ2-3,TRBV23-1,TRBD2,NA,TGCGCCAGCAGTCAGCGGGGACTACCCACAGATACGCAGTATTTT,CASSQRGLPTDTQYF
TRBJ1-1,TRBV3-1,NA,many,TGTGCCAGCAGCCAACTCGACAGGAACACTGAAGCTTTCTTT,CASSQLDRNTEAFF
TRBJ2-3,TRBV20-1,NA,NA,TGCAGTGCTAGAGATCCCGCACAGGGAATAACAGATACGCAGTATTTT,CSARDPAQGITDTQYF
TRBJ2-6,TRBV2,NA,few,TGTGCCAGCAGTGCGATCTCTGGGGCCAACGTCCTGACTTTC,CASSAISGANVLTF
TRBJ1-1,TRBV27,NA,many,TGTGCCAGCAGTTTCCGGACCAACACTGAAGCTTTCTTT,CASSFRTNTEAFF
TRBJ2-1,TRBV5-5,NA,NA,TGTGCCAGCAGACTAGACGCCAATGAGCAGTTCTTC,CASRLDANEQFF
TRBJ2-2,TRBV7-2,TRBD2,many,TGTGCCAGCAGCCACTGGACTAGCGGGGGAGGGGAGCTGTTTTTT,CASSHWTSGGGELFF
TRBJ2-5,TRBV7-9,TRBD2,few,TGTGCCAGCAGTACTGGGACTAGCGGGTCCCGCCGAAGGGAGACCCAGTACTTC,CASSTGTSGSRRRETQYF
TRBJ1-1,TRBV12-3/TRBV12-4,NA,many,TGTGCCAGTTCAAGGCAGCAGAACACTGAAGCTTTCTTT,CASSRQQNTEAFF
TRBJ1-4,TRBV6-1,TRBD1,few,TGTGCCAGCAGGAAAGACAGGGGAGGTGAAAAACTGTTTTTT,CASRKDRGGEKLFF
TRBJ1-1,TRBV5-1,NA,NA,TGCGCCAGCAGCTTGGTAAATATTGCGGACACTGAAGCTTTCTTT,CASSLVNIADTEAFF
TRBJ2-1,TRBV11-2,TRBD2,NA,TGTGCCAGCAGCCTACGCTCAGGGAGGGTGACTGCCTCCTACAATGAGCAGTTCTTC,CASSLRSGRVTASYNEQFF
TRBJ2-3,TRBV6-5,TRBD2,many,TGTGCCAGCAGATTCGGGGGGGCACTGCACACAGATACGCAGTATTTT,CASRFGGALHTDTQYF
TRBJ1-5,TRBV20-1,NA,many,TGCAGTGCCCGGGGGGGCAGTAGCAATCAGCCCCAGCATTTT,CSARGGSSNQPQHF
TRBJ1-1,TRBV5-1,TRBD1,many,TGCGCCAGCAGCCTGGACAGGAGACACGAAGCTTTCTTT,CASSLDRRHEAFF
TRBJ1-1,TRBV28,NA,NA,TGTGCCAGCAGAGCAGCACCGGGACTCTCACAGGCTTTCTTT,CASRAAPGLSQAFF
TRBJ2-3,TRBV12-3/TRBV12-4,TRBD2,few,TGTGCCAGCAGTTCTTCAAGCGGGGGGGCCATATATACGCAGTATTTT,CASSSSSGGAIYTQYF
TRBJ1-5,TRBV7-6,NA,few,TGTGCCAGCAGCTTAGCGATTCAAACGTCGGGGCGCAATCAGCCCCAGCATTTT,CASSLAIQTSGRNQPQHF
TRBJ1-4,TRBV4-3,NA,many,TGCGCCAGCAGCCCAAGGGGATGGGGTGAAAAACTGTTTTTT,CASSPRGWGEKLFF
TRBJ2-4,TRBV5-5,NA,many,TGTGCCAGCAACGCTTATACTCGACGGGACATTCAGTACTTC,CASNAYTRRDIQYF
TRBJ2-1,TRBV7-2,NA,many,TGTGCCAGCAGTCGGTACAATGAGCAGTTCTTC,CASSRYNEQFF
TRBJ2-7,TRBV7-2,NA,many,TGTGCCAGTTCGTTGATGGGGGCCTACGAGCAGTACTTC,CASSLMGAYEQYF
TRBJ2-7,TRBV4-1,NA,few,TGCGCCAGCAGCCAAGCAGGCGGATCCTACGAGCAGTACTTC,CASSQAGGSYEQYF
TRBJ1-4,TRBV10-3,NA,few,TGTGCCATCAGTGGAGGGGCCGCGAGTAATGAAAAACTGTTTTTT,CAISGGAASNEKLFF
TRBJ2-2,TRBV6-2/TRBV6-3,NA,few,TGTGCCAGCAGTCACCATTACTCCGGGGAGCTGTTTTTT,CASSHHYSGELFF
TRBJ2-1,TRBV3-1,NA,many,TGTGCCAGCAGCTACCACTCCTACAATGAGCAGTTCTTC,CASSYHSYNEQFF
TRBJ2-6,TRBV5-4,TRBD1,once,TGTGCCAGCAGCTTAGAGGGACAGGGAGTCTCTGGGGCCAACGTCCTGACTTTC,CASSLEGQGVSGANVLTF
TRBJ1-4,TRBV20-1,NA,NA,TGCAGTGCCCAAAGGGCGACGGCTAATGAAAAACTGTTTTTT,CSAQRATANEKLFF
TRBJ1-2,TRBV9,TRBD1,few,TGTGCCAGCAGCGTAGAACAGGGGATTGGTGGCTACACCTTC,CASSVEQGIGGYTF
TRBJ2-4,TRBV27,NA,many,TGTGCCAGCAGTTTGTCGGGGGCGGCCAAAAACATTCAGTACTTC,CASSLSGAAKNIQYF
TRBJ1-4,TRBV25-1,TRBD1,NA,TGTGCCAGCCGTCCCCTGGGACAGGGAGTTTCCAACGAAAAACTGTTTTTT,CASRPLGQGVSNEKLFF
TRBJ2-3,TRBV20-1,TRBD2,few,TGCAGTGCTGGGAACAGCGGGGGGGCCAGAGATACGCAGTATTTT,CSAGNSGGARDTQYF
TRBJ2-7,TRBV28,NA,many,TGTGCCAGCACCCCGGGCTCCCACTACGAGCAGTACTTC,CASTPGSHYEQYF
TRBJ2-6,TRBV7-9,NA,many,TGTGCCAGCAGCCCCGCGGGGACTGGGCCCAACGTCCTGACTTTC,CASSPAGTGPNVLTF